Listed below are T cell receptor beta chains from one sample, sequenced in a study of blood T cell repertoires in COVID-19. Data came from immunoSEQ multiplex PCR; TCRdb stores just in-frame clones and leaves some out. Among 120,000 to 150,000 clones listed, around three quarters were seen once. Sequencing was performed on peripheral blood. The receptor source for this set is a man over 45 with acute or convalescent COVID-19. The CDR3 runs from the conserved cysteine through the conserved F or W. A D gene is named only where the DNA matches it firmly. Only part of the rows carry a size: once, few, many, or a class if the clone is expanded.

D	J	size	V	DNA	CDR3
NA	TRBJ1-1	NA	TRBV10-1	TGCGCCAGCAGTGGAGGATCGAACACTGAAGCTTTCTTT	CASSGGSNTEAFF
TRBD1	TRBJ1-1	once	TRBV5-1	TGCGCCAGCAGCCAAAATGGAGGACAGGACACTGAAGCTTTCTTT	CASSQNGGQDTEAFF
NA	TRBJ2-2	NA	TRBV5-1	TGCGCCAGCAGCTTTATAAGCGCGAACACCGGGGAGCTGTTTTTT	CASSFISANTGELFF
TRBD1	TRBJ2-1	NA	TRBV10-3	TGTGCCATCAGTGAGTCGATGGGACAGGGCCATGAGCAGTTCTTC	CAISESMGQGHEQFF
NA	TRBJ2-5	NA	TRBV11-2	TGTGCCAGCAGCTTCGGTGGCGGGGAGGCGCGCAAAGAGACCCAGTACTTC	CASSFGGGEARKETQYF
NA	TRBJ1-2	NA	TRBV5-1	TGCGCCAGCAGCCCGGACAGCAACTATGGCTACACCTTC	CASSPDSNYGYTF
TRBD1	TRBJ1-2	NA	TRBV6-1	TGTGCCAGCAGTGAAGCGCGGACAGGGTATTATGGCTACACCTTC	CASSEARTGYYGYTF
TRBD1	TRBJ1-2	NA	TRBV14	TGTGCCAGCAGCCAACGGGGTCAGGGGGCTGCTGGTGGCTACACCTTC	CASSQRGQGAAGGYTF
NA	TRBJ2-1	few	TRBV30	TGTGCCTGGAGTGGGACTTCCTCCTACAATGAGCAGTTCTTC	CAWSGTSSYNEQFF
NA	TRBJ2-3	NA	TRBV5-6	TGTGCCAGCCGCTCTAGCGTTAACACAGATACGCAGTATTTT	CASRSSVNTDTQYF
NA	TRBJ2-5	NA	TRBV7-2	TGTGCCAGCAGCTTAGTGTCGGCAGGGATTGAGACCCAGTACTTC	CASSLVSAGIETQYF
TRBD1	TRBJ1-6	NA	TRBV19	TGTGCCAGTAGTATGCCCGGACAGGGGGCTTTTAATTCACCCCTCCACTTT	CASSMPGQGAFNSPLHF
TRBD1	TRBJ1-1	NA	TRBV11-2	TGTGCCAGCAGCTCATCGGACAGGGCCGACACTGAAGCTTTCTTT	CASSSSDRADTEAFF
TRBD2	TRBJ2-2	NA	TRBV3-1/TRBV3-2	TGTGCCAGCAGCCACGGGGGGGCGGACACCGGGGAGCTGTTTTTT	CASSHGGADTGELFF
NA	TRBJ1-2	NA	TRBV13	TGTGCCAGCAGCTTAGTGCGGGGAGGCTACACCTTC	CASSLVRGGYTF
NA	TRBJ1-5	NA	TRBV25-1	TGTGCCAGCAGTTCCGGACACGCGTATAGCAATCAGCCCCAGCATTTT	CASSSGHAYSNQPQHF
TRBD2	TRBJ2-5	once	TRBV14	TGTGCCAGCAGCAATCTAGCGGGGGCCATGGGGCAAGAGACCCAGTACTTC	CASSNLAGAMGQETQYF
NA	TRBJ1-3	NA	TRBV28	TGTGCCAGCAGTCGCGACATCCTTTTCTCTGGAAACACCATATATTTT	CASSRDILFSGNTIYF
NA	TRBJ1-5	once	TRBV5-6	TGTGCCAGCAGCTTGCTATATAGCAATCAGCCCCAGCATTTT	CASSLLYSNQPQHF
TRBD2	TRBJ2-5	NA	TRBV10-3	TGTGCCATCAGTGAAACTAGCGGGGAAGAGACCCAGTACTTC	CAISETSGEETQYF
TRBD2	TRBJ2-7	NA	TRBV12-3/TRBV12-4	TGTGCCAGCAGTTCGAGCGGGGCTTACGAGCAGTACTTC	CASSSSGAYEQYF
NA	TRBJ1-1	NA	TRBV5-4	TGTGCCAGCAGCCTCCCCAGTAACATGAACACTGAAGCTTTCTTT	CASSLPSNMNTEAFF
NA	TRBJ1-2	NA	TRBV9	TGTGCCAGCAGCGTCGGTCAGGGTGATGGCTACACCTTC	CASSVGQGDGYTF
NA	TRBJ1-2	NA	TRBV21-1	TGTGCCAGCAGCAAGGCCGGCTACACCTTC	CASSKAGYTF
NA	TRBJ1-2	NA	TRBV27	TGTGCCAGCAGTTTATCCGGGACACTCTATGGCTACACCTTC	CASSLSGTLYGYTF
TRBD1	TRBJ1-3	NA	TRBV7-8	TGTGCCAGCAGCTTAGAGACAGGGGGGAACACCATATATTTT	CASSLETGGNTIYF
TRBD1	TRBJ1-6	NA	TRBV29-1	TGCAGCGTTGATCCAGGGGGCATGGGTTCACCCCTCCACTTT	CSVDPGGMGSPLHF
NA	TRBJ2-3	NA	TRBV6-2/TRBV6-3	TGTGCCAGCAGTTACGAGGGGGGGGGCGGCAGTTATACGCAGTATTTT	CASSYEGGGGSYTQYF
TRBD1	TRBJ2-5	NA	TRBV24-1	TGTGCCACCAGTGATTTAGGGCAGGGGGCTGGAGGGGACCGAGAGACCCAGTACTTC	CATSDLGQGAGGDRETQYF
NA	TRBJ1-2	NA	TRBV2	TGTGCCAGCAGGGTGGACGGCGGGCGGGTGGGCTACACCTTC	CASRVDGGRVGYTF
NA	TRBJ1-5	NA	TRBV28	TGTGCCAGCAGTTTAAGTACAGGGTGGCAGCCCCAGCATTTT	CASSLSTGWQPQHF
NA	TRBJ2-2	NA	TRBV15	TGTGCCACCAGCAATGGCGGGACCACCGGGGAGCTGTTTTTT	CATSNGGTTGELFF
TRBD1	TRBJ1-2	NA	TRBV5-1	TGCGCCAGCAGCTTTCAACCCGGGACAGGGGGCAACTATGGCTACACCTTC	CASSFQPGTGGNYGYTF
TRBD1	TRBJ1-2	NA	TRBV3-1/TRBV3-2	TGTGCCAGCAGCACCCGGACAGGGGAGGAATATGGCTACACCTTC	CASSTRTGEEYGYTF
TRBD2	TRBJ2-5	NA	TRBV29-1	TGCAGCATTCGAGGGACTAGCGGGGATGGGGAGACCCAGTACTTC	CSIRGTSGDGETQYF
NA	TRBJ1-1	NA	TRBV6-5	TGTGCCAGCAGTTACGGCAGGAACACTGAAGCTTTCTTT	CASSYGRNTEAFF
TRBD1	TRBJ1-2	NA	TRBV30	TGTGCCTGGAGTGTCGGGACAGATGGCTACACCTTC	CAWSVGTDGYTF
NA	TRBJ1-2	NA	TRBV9	TGTGCCAGCAGCGTGACAGGAGCTAACTATGGCTACACCTTC	CASSVTGANYGYTF
NA	TRBJ1-1	NA	TRBV28	TGTGCCAGCAGCCCCCATGAGGGAGGAAACACTGAAGCTTTCTTT	CASSPHEGGNTEAFF
NA	TRBJ1-2	NA	TRBV6-5	TGTGCCAGCAGAGCCCCGGGACAAGCCAACTATGGCTACACCTTC	CASRAPGQANYGYTF
TRBD1	TRBJ1-2	once	TRBV11-3	TGTGCCAGCAACAAAACAAACAGGGGGCTGGGTGGCTACACCTTC	CASNKTNRGLGGYTF
TRBD2	TRBJ2-3	NA	TRBV5-1	TGCGCCAGCAGCTCCCGCGGGGGGTCTAGCACAGATACGCAGTATTTT	CASSSRGGSSTDTQYF
NA	TRBJ1-1	NA	TRBV3-1/TRBV3-2	TGTGCCAGCAGCCAAGAGTTGTGGCATCAGAACACTGAAGCTTTCTTT	CASSQELWHQNTEAFF
TRBD1	TRBJ2-1	few	TRBV5-1	TGCGCCAGCAGCTTGGGTGGGACAGGGGTGGAGCAGTTCTTC	CASSLGGTGVEQFF
TRBD1	TRBJ2-3	once	TRBV13	TGTGCCAGCAGCACCCGGACAGGGACAGATACGCAGTATTTT	CASSTRTGTDTQYF
TRBD1	TRBJ1-5	NA	TRBV18	TGTGCCAGCTCACTACAGGGGGCCCACGCTGGGCAGCCCCAGCATTTT	CASSLQGAHAGQPQHF
TRBD2	TRBJ2-3	NA	TRBV5-1	TGCGCCAGCAGCTTGACGCAGGGAGGGTCCGATACGCAGTATTTT	CASSLTQGGSDTQYF
TRBD2	TRBJ2-1	NA	TRBV2	TGTGCCAGCAGTGAACGGCCGATTATCGGGGGGACCTCCTACAATGAGCAGTTCTTC	CASSERPIIGGTSYNEQFF
NA	TRBJ2-3	NA	TRBV29-1	TGCAGCGTGGCACGACTAGATACGCAGTATTTT	CSVARLDTQYF
TRBD1	TRBJ1-6	NA	TRBV6-5	TGTGCCAGCAGGGGGACAGGGATCTATAATTCACCCCTCCACTTT	CASRGTGIYNSPLHF